This T cell receptor beta chain was retrieved from a study of T cell responses to AZD1222 COVID-19 vaccine. On this clone itself: Its specificity is not known.

Germline V lookup: CDR1 GTSNPN, CDR2 SVGIG (reference sequence). This CDR3 is built from 17 residues. Unmatched junction bases numbered 6, after V lost 2 bases and J lost 2 bases. Sequencing was performed with immunoSEQ multiplex PCR; in TCRdb, only in-frame clones are kept and a portion is missing. The sample has about 91,000 clones, 80% to 95% seen once. General study findings and limits: Recipients of two AZD1222 doses showed rising Spike-specific TCR breadth and depth. Regions 160-218 and 743-854 held dominance among vaccine-associated CD4 TCRs, which spanned spike. Donors in the cohort were predominantly white British and more often female, and clonal diversity was possibly underestimated. Among AZD1222 vaccinees, only 5 to 7 were seropositive at baseline.

The sample here was peripheral blood, taken 28 days after the second AZD1222 dose. The clonotype originates from an adult who received the AZD1222 COVID-19 vaccine. This chain connects TRBV30 to TRBJ2-2; 12 bases line up with TRBD1. The CDR3 DNA follows: TGTGCCTGGAGTTCAAGGGGGACAGGGGGCAACACCGGGGAGCTGTTTTTT. Its translation is CAWSSRGTGGNTGELFF.